The entry below describes one T cell receptor beta chain. Everyone who took part was 18 to 89 years old, and they came from some 23 US areas. Donors in Cohort 3 who had recovered were those with two negative PCRs, healthcare professional clearance, or resolution of their symptoms. The data stem from a study of blood T cell repertoires in COVID-19. Study details: PBMCs, B-cell-depleted T cells, or T cells were the source of the cDNA or gDNA that made up the material.

In the authors' methods: The assay estimated nucleated cells by amplifying reference gene primers. TCRdb's table, derived via immunoSEQ multiplex PCR, lists solely in-frame clones and lacks some. V and J calls and clone size are given by that table; D and trimming were obtained from the DNA. The sample lists 250,000 to 300,000 clones; around 92% were seen once. This CDR3 comprises 14 residues. With 5 bases clipped from V and 0 bases from J, the junction kept 2 bases outside the gene matches. Germline V gene lookup returns CDR1 SGHNT and CDR2 YENEEA. This TCR came from a woman aged 55 to 70 who had recovered from COVID-19. This chain connects TRBV11-3 to TRBJ2-5; 8 nucleotides match TRBD1. The sample taken for sequencing was PBMCs or T cells enriched from blood (not recorded which). Written as DNA, the CDR3 is TGTGCCAGCAGCCGGGACAGGTACCAAGAGACCCAGTACTTC. Its translation is CASSRDRYQETQYF.